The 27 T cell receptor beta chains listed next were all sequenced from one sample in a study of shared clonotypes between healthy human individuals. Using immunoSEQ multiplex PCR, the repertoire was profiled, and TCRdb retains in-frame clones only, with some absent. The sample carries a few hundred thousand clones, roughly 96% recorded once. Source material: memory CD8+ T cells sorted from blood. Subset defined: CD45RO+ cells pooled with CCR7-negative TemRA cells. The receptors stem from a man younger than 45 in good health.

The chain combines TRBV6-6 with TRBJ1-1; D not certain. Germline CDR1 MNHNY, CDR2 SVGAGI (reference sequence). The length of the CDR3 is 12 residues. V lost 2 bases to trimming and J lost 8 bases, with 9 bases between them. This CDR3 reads CASSYGVSEAFF. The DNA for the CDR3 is TGTGCCAGCAGTTACGGGGTCAGCGAAGCTTTCTTT.

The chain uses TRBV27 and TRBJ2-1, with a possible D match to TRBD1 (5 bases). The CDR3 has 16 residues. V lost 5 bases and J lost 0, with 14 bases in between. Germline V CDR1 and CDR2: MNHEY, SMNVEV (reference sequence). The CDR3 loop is CASSDRGPSSYNEQFF. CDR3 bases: TGTGCCAGCAGTGATAGGGGCCCGAGCTCCTACAATGAGCAGTTCTTC.

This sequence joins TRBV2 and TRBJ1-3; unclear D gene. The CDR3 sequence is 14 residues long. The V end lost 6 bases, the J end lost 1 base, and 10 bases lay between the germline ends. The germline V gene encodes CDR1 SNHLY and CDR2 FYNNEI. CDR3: CASSPTLSGNTIYF. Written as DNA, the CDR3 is TGTGCCAGCAGCCCGACCCTATCTGGAAACACCATATATTTT.

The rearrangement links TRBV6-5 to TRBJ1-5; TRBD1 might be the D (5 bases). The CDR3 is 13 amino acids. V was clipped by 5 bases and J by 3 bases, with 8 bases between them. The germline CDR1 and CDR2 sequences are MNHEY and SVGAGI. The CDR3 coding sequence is TGTGCCAGCAGTCGGGGGTTCAATCAGCCCCAGCATTTT. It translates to CASSRGFNQPQHF.

As DNA, the CDR3 is TGCGCCAGCAGCTATGGACTAGCGGGAGGCTCATACAATGAGCAGTTCTTC. This codes for CASSYGLAGGSYNEQFF. The chain carries TRBV5-1 and TRBJ2-1; TRBD2 aligns across 14 bases. The CDR3 covers 17 residues. Germline CDR1 SGHRS, CDR2 YFSETQ. J lost 4 bases, V lost 3 bases, and 6 bases had no gene match.

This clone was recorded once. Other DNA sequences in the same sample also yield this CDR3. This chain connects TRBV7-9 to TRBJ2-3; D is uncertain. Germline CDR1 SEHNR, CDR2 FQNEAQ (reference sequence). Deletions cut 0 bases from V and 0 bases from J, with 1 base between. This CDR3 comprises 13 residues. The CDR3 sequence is CASSLASTDTQYF. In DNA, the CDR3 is TGTGCCAGCAGCTTAGCGAGCACAGATACGCAGTATTTT.

The CDR3 DNA follows: TGTGCCAGCAGCCGGGACAGGGGAAACGAGCAGTACTTC. Translating it yields CASSRDRGNEQYF. The chain recombines TRBV5-4 with TRBJ2-7; 10 bases match TRBD1. Unmatched junction bases numbered 3, after V lost 4 bases and J lost 5 bases. Looked up from germline, CDR1 is SGHNT and CDR2 is YYREEE (reference sequence). This CDR3 spans 13 amino acids. Looking up the rest from reference TRBV5-4 and TRBJ2-7 gives the full variable domain: ETGVTQSPTHLIKTRGQQVTLRCSSQSGHNTVSWYQQALGQGPQFIFQYYREEENGRGNFPPRFSGLQFPNYSSELNVNALELDDSALYLCASSRDRGNEQYFGPGTRLTVT.

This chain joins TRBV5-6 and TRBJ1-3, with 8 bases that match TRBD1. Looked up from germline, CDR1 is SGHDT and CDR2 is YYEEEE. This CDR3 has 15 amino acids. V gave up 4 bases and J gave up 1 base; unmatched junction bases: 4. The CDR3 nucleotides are TGTGCCAGCAGCCCGGGGACAGGATCTGGAAACACCATATATTTT. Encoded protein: CASSPGTGSGNTIYF. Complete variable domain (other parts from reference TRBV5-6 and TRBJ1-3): DAGVTQSPTHLIKTRGQQVTLRCSPKSGHDTVSWYQQALGQGPQFIFQYYEEEERQRGNFPDRFSGHQFPNYSSELNVNALLLGDSALYLCASSPGTGSGNTIYFGEGSWLTVV.

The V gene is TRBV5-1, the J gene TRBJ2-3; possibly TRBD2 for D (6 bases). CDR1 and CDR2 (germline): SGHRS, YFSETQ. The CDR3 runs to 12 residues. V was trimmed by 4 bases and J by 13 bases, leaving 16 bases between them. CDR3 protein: CASSASGPIKYF. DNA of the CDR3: TGCGCCAGCAGCGCAAGCGGGCCCATTAAGTATTTT.

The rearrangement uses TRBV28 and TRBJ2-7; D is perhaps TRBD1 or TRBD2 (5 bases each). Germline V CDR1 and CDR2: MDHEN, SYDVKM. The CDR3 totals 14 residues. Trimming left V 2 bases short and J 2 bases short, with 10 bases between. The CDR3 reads CASSLDRGTYEQYF. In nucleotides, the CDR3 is TGTGCCAGCAGTTTAGACAGAGGGACCTACGAGCAGTACTTC. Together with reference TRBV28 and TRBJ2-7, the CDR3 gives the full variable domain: DVKVTQSSRYLVKRTGEKVFLECVQDMDHENMFWYRQDPGLGLRLIYFSYDVKMKEKGDIPEGYSVSREKKERFSLILESASTNQTSMYLCASSLDRGTYEQYFGPGTRLTVT.

The CDR3 DNA reads as TGTGCCAGCTCACCAACGGCTAGCGGGAGCACAGATACGCAGTATTTT. Its protein product is CASSPTASGSTDTQYF. The chain couples TRBV18 to TRBJ2-3; 8 bases line up with TRBD2. Germline lookup yields CDR1 KGHSH and CDR2 LQKENI. This CDR3 spans 16 amino acids. The J segment lost 0 bases and the V segment lost 2 bases, leaving 4 bases of the junction unmatched.

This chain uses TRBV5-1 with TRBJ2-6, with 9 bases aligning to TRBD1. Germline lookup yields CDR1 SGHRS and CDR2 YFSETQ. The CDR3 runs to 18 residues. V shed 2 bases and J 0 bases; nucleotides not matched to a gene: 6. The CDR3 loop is CASSFRTGDFSGANVLTF. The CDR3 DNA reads TGCGCCAGCAGCTTCCGGACAGGGGACTTCTCTGGGGCCAACGTCCTGACTTTC.

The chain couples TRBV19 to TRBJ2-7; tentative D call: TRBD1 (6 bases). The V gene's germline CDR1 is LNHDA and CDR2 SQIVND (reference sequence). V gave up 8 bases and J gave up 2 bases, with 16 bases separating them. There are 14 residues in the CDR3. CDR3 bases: TGTGCCAGTGCTGAGGGGGACCTCCCCTACGAGCAGTACTTC. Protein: CASAEGDLPYEQYF.

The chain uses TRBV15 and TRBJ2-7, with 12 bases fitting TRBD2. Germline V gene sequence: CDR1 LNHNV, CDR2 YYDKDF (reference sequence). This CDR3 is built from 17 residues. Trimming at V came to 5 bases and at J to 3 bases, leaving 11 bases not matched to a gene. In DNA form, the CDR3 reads TGTGCCACCAGCCTTAAGACTAGCGGGAGAGGTTTCTACGAGCAGTACTTC. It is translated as CATSLKTSGRGFYEQYF. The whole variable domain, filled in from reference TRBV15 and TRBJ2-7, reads DAMVIQNPRYQVTQFGKPVTLSCSQTLNHNVMYWYQQKSSQAPKLLFHYYDKDFNNEADTPDNFQSRRPNTSFCFLDIRSPGLGDTAMYLCATSLKTSGRGFYEQYFGPGTRLTVT.

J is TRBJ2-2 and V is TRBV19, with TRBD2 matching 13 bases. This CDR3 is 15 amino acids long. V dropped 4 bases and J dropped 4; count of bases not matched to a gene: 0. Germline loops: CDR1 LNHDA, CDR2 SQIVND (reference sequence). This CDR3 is CASSRTSGSTGELFF. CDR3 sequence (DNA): TGTGCCAGTAGTAGGACTAGCGGGAGCACCGGGGAGCTGTTTTTT.

The CDR3 DNA sequence: TGCAGTGCTAGCCGTCCCGGGGAGCTGTTTTTT. Amino acids: CSASRPGELFF. V and J are TRBV20-1 and TRBJ2-2; D gene unclear. Germline values: CDR1 DFQATT, CDR2 SNEGSKA (reference sequence). This CDR3 has 11 amino acids. The V gene lost 3 bases and the J gene lost 6 bases, with 5 bases spanning the gap.

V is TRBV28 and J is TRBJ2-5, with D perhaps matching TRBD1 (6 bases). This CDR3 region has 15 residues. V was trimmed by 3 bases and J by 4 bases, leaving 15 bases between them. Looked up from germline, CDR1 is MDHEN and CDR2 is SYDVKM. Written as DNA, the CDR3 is TGTGCCAGCAGTTTCGAGACGAGGGGGTTAGAGACCCAGTACTTC. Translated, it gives CASSFETRGLETQYF.

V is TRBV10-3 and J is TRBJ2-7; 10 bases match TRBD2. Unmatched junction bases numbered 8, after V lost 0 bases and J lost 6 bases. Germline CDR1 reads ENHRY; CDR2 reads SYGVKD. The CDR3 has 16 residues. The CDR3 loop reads CAISESASGRGSEQYF. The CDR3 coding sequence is TGTGCCATCAGTGAGTCGGCTAGCGGGAGAGGAAGCGAGCAGTACTTC.

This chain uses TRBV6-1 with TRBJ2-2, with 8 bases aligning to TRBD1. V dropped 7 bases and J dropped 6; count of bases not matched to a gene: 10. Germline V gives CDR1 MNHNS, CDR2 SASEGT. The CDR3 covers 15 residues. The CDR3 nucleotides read TGTGCCAGCACCGGGACAGGACCTCGACCCGGGGAGCTGTTTTTT. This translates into CASTGTGPRPGELFF.

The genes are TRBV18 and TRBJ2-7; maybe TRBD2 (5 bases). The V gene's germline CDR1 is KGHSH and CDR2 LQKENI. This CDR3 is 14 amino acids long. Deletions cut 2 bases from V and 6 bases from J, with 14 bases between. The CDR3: CASSPSYGKGEQYF. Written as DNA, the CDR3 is TGTGCCAGCTCACCATCTTACGGGAAAGGCGAGCAGTACTTC.

The DNA for the CDR3 is TGCAGCGTTGCTTTAGGGGGCGGGAACACTGAAGCTTTCTTT. Protein sequence: CSVALGGGNTEAFF. The rearrangement links TRBV29-1 to TRBJ1-1; 7 bases line up with TRBD1. Germline V gene sequence: CDR1 SQVTM, CDR2 ANQGSEA. The CDR3 runs to 14 residues. V lost 4 bases and J lost 1; bases outside the gene matches: 6.

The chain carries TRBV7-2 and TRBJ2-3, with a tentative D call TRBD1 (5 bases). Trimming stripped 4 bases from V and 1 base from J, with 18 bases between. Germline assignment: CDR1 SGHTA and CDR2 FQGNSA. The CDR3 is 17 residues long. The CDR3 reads CASSWTSTSPRTDTQYF. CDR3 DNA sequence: TGTGCCAGCAGCTGGACATCCACCTCCCCTCGCACAGATACGCAGTATTTT. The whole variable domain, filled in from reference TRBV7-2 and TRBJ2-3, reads GAGVSQSPSNKVTEKGKDVELRCDPISGHTALYWYRQSLGQGLEFLIYFQGNSAPDKSGLPSDRFSAERTGGSVSTLTIQRTQQEDSAVYLCASSWTSTSPRTDTQYFGPGTRLTVL.

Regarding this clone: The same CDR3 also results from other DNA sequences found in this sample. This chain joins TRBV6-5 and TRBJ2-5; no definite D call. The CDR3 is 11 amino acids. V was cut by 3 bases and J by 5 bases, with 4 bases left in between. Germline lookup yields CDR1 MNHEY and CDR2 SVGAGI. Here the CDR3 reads CASSYLETQYF. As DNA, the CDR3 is TGTGCCAGCAGTTATCTGGAGACCCAGTACTTC.

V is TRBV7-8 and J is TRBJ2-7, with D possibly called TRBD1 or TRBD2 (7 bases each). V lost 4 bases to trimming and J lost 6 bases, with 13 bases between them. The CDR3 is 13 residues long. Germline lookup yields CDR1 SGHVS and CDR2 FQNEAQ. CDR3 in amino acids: CASSSPRGGEQYF. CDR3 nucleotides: TGTGCCAGCAGCTCACCCAGGGGGGGCGAGCAGTACTTC.

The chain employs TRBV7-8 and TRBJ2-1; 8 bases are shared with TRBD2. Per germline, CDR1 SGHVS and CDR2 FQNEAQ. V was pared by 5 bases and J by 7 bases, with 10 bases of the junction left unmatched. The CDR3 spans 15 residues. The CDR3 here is CASSRTVSGSNEQFF. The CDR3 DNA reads TGTGCCAGCAGCCGGACCGTGAGCGGGAGTAATGAGCAGTTCTTC.

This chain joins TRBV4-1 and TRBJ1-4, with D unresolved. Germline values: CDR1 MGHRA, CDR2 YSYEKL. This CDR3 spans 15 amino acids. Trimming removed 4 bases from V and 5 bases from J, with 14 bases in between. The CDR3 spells CASSRLSQYNEKLFF. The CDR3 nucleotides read TGCGCCAGCAGCCGGCTATCGCAGTACAATGAAAAACTGTTTTTT.

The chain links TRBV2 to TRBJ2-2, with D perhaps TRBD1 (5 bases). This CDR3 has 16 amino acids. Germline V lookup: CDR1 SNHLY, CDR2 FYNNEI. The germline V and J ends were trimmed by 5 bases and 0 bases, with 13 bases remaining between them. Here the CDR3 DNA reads TGTGCCAGCAGTTACAGGCAAAGCGCGAACACCGGGGAGCTGTTTTTT. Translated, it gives CASSYRQSANTGELFF.